The rows below give T cell receptor beta chains drawn from one sample of a study of T cells of healthy individuals. One entry per CDR3 protein results from TCRdb running MiXCR on the 5' RACE reads. The sample contains tens of thousands of distinct CDR3 sequences, about 16% of which appear only once. The source is a human donor in good health. The CDR3 runs from the conserved cysteine through the conserved F or W. The D gene is left open where the match is weak. Clone sizes are given selectively: once, few, many, or a class where the clone is expanded.

many	NA	TRBV28	TRBJ2-7	TGTGCCAGCAGTGAGAGACCTACCGAGCAGTACTTC	CASSERPTEQYF
many	NA	TRBV7-2	TRBJ1-1	TGTGCCAGCAACCACGCGGTGGGAGGGGAAGCTTTCTTT	CASNHAVGGEAFF
many	NA	TRBV11-2	TRBJ1-2	TGTGCCAGCAGACCTAGCTACAGAGATAACTATGGCTACACCTTC	CASRPSYRDNYGYTF
NA	NA	TRBV3-1	TRBJ1-5	TGTGCCAGCAGCCCAGGGGACAACAATCAGCCCCAGCATTTT	CASSPGDNNQPQHF
few	TRBD2	TRBV20-1	TRBJ2-7	TGCAGTGCTAGAACTAGCGGGGGCTCGTACGAGCAGTACTTC	CSARTSGGSYEQYF
many	NA	TRBV21-1	TRBJ2-1	TGTGCCAGCAGCAAAGCGCGACTAGCGGACTACAATGAGCAGTTCTTC	CASSKARLADYNEQFF
few	NA	TRBV20-1	TRBJ1-4	TGCAGTGCCAGAGAGTTCGGATCTCCTGAAAAACTGTTTTTT	CSAREFGSPEKLFF
many	TRBD2	TRBV7-9	TRBJ2-5	TGTGCCAGCAGCTTAGGGGGGGGACAAGAGACCCAGTACTTC	CASSLGGGQETQYF
NA	NA	TRBV7-9	TRBJ1-1	TGTGGCAGCAGCCACCTACCAGCGAACACTGAAGCTTTCTTT	CGSSHLPANTEAFF
few	TRBD1	TRBV7-9	TRBJ2-5	TGTGCCAGCAGCTTAGGCCCAGGGGGTCAGACCCAGTACTTC	CASSLGPGGQTQYF
NA	TRBD2	TRBV6-5	TRBJ2-7	TGTGCCAGCAGTTACTCGCTAGCGGGGGGGCACGAGCAGTACTTC	CASSYSLAGGHEQYF
many	NA	TRBV5-6	TRBJ1-1	TGTGCCAGCAGCTTGCGGGGGCGGAATACTGAAGCTTTCTTT	CASSLRGRNTEAFF
many	TRBD2	TRBV7-3	TRBJ2-1	TGTGCCAGCACCTTAGGGGGTTCCAGCGGGAGGGGAAATGAGCAGTTCTTC	CASTLGGSSGRGNEQFF
many	TRBD1	TRBV29-1	TRBJ2-2	TGCAGCGTTAGCCGGGACAGAAGCACCGGGGAGCTGTTTTTT	CSVSRDRSTGELFF
few	NA	TRBV9	TRBJ2-2	TGTGCCAGCAGCGCCGTGACCGGGGAGCTGTTTTTT	CASSAVTGELFF
few	TRBD1	TRBV6-5	TRBJ1-1	TGTGCCAGCAGTTACATGCAATGGGCAGGGGGGGGTTCGAACACTGAAGCTTTCTTT	CASSYMQWAGGGSNTEAFF
many	NA	TRBV30	TRBJ2-7	TGTGCCTGGAGTCGTTGGGGGACCACAGCCTACGAGCAGTACTTC	CAWSRWGTTAYEQYF
many	NA	TRBV29-1	TRBJ1-2	TGCAGCGTTGAGACAGATAACTATGGCTACACCTTC	CSVETDNYGYTF
few	NA	TRBV13	TRBJ2-1	TGTGCCAGCAGCGTTCTATACAATGAGCAGTTCTTC	CASSVLYNEQFF
many	NA	TRBV11-2	TRBJ1-4	TGTGCCAGCAGCTTATGGGGGAGCGGTAATGAAAAACTGTTTTTT	CASSLWGSGNEKLFF
many	NA	TRBV5-6	TRBJ2-3	TGTGCCAGCAGCGTTAGTACAGGCGGCACAGATACGCAGTATTTT	CASSVSTGGTDTQYF
many	NA	TRBV5-1	TRBJ1-1	TGCGCCAGCAGCTTGGGGTCCGCGAACACTGAAGCTTTCTTT	CASSLGSANTEAFF
few	TRBD1	TRBV14	TRBJ2-1	TGTGCCAGCAGCCAAGGACAGGGGAATTACAATGAGCAGTTCTTC	CASSQGQGNYNEQFF
many	TRBD2	TRBV25-1	TRBJ2-2	TGTGCCAGCAGTGAATGGTCCCCTTCGGTGGGGGGAGGGCCGCGAGGGGAGCTGTTTTTT	CASSEWSPSVGGGPRGELFF
NA	NA	TRBV28	TRBJ2-7	TGTGCCAGCAGCACTATAGTTGTCTGGGGGGAAGGCTACGAGCAGTACTTC	CASSTIVVWGEGYEQYF
NA	NA	TRBV2	TRBJ2-5	TGTGCCAGCAGTCCTGACTACCAAGAGACCCAGTACTTC	CASSPDYQETQYF
many	NA	TRBV27	TRBJ2-7	TGTGCCAGCAGTTTAAAAGGGCCGTCACCCCCTTACGAGCAGTACTTC	CASSLKGPSPPYEQYF